This T cell receptor (beta chain) came from a study of blood T cells in healthy people across ages. A second PCR, run for about 6 to 11 cycles, used a sample-barcoded 5' primer plus a J-beta primer mix. In TCRdb, the 5' RACE reads were re-called with MiXCR into one record per CDR3 protein. Of around 1,600,000 distinct CDR3 sequences in the sample, roughly 43% were seen once. This clonotype occurred a few times. This CDR3 comprises 15 residues. V gave up 5 bases and J gave up 7 bases, with 20 bases separating them. Germline CDR1 GTSNPN, CDR2 SVGIG (reference sequence). The clonotype comes from a woman aged 18-30 years in good health. The sample consisted of blood. J is TRBJ1-4 and V is TRBV30; D uncertain. The CDR3 is CAWAGYTSVGEKLFF. In DNA form, the CDR3 reads TGTGCCTGGGCGGGCTATACTTCGGTCGGTGAAAAACTGTTTTTT.